The 32 T cell receptor beta chains listed next were all sequenced from one sample in a study of early T cells in non-severe SARS-CoV-2 infection. Each CDR3 protein is one row after TCRdb ran MiXCR on the 5' RACE reads. Among about 80,000 distinct CDR3 sequences listed, less than 15% were seen once. The sample consisted of whole blood. These receptors were taken from an adult who was a healthcare worker with PCR-confirmed SARS-CoV-2 infection or an uninfected control (not recorded which).

The J gene is TRBJ2-1, the V gene TRBV29-1; D possibly corresponds to TRBD2 (5 bases). Germline V gene sequence: CDR1 SQVTM, CDR2 ANQGSEA. Trimming removed 6 bases from V and 10 bases from J, with 13 bases in between. The CDR3 is made up of 11 amino acids. The CDR3 DNA is TGCAGCGTGGCCCTTGGCGGGGAGCAGTTCTTC. The encoded protein is CSVALGGEQFF.

The sample holds many counts of this clonotype. The rearrangement uses TRBV28 and TRBJ2-1; D might be TRBD1 (5 bases). The germline CDR1 and CDR2 sequences are MDHEN and SYDVKM. V shed 7 bases and J shed 0 bases, with 16 bases lying between them. This CDR3 region has 16 residues. In DNA form, the CDR3 reads TGTGCCAGCATGGGCGGACACCTGAGCTCCTACAATGAGCAGTTCTTC. It encodes CASMGGHLSSYNEQFF. Based on the CDR3 plus reference TRBV28 and TRBJ2-1, the full variable domain is DVKVTQSSRYLVKRTGEKVFLECVQDMDHENMFWYRQDPGLGLRLIYFSYDVKMKEKGDIPEGYSVSREKKERFSLILESASTNQTSMYLCASMGGHLSSYNEQFFGPGTRLTVL.

This clonotype has a handful of counts. The chain employs TRBV11-2 and TRBJ2-1; 9 bases line up with TRBD2. After removal of 4 bases from V and 9 bases from J, the junction contained 10 bases not matched to a gene. The germline V gene has CDR1 SGHAT and CDR2 FQNNGV. This CDR3 contains 15 residues. The CDR3 spells CASSSRGSGRGEQFF. CDR3 nucleotide sequence: TGTGCCAGCAGCTCTCGGGGTAGCGGGAGAGGTGAGCAGTTCTTC.

The table lists this clonotype with a few counts. The rearrangement links TRBV7-9 to TRBJ1-6, with D perhaps matching TRBD1 (6 bases). Germline CDR1 is SEHNR and CDR2 is FQNEAQ (reference sequence). The CDR3 sequence is 13 residues long. V shed 5 bases and J shed 7 bases, with 9 bases lying between them. The CDR3 loop is CASSGQNNSPLHF. CDR3 in DNA: TGTGCCAGCAGCGGACAGAACAATTCACCCCTCCACTTT.

There are a few counts of this clonotype. The chain couples TRBV6-4 to TRBJ1-2; 8 bases are a match to TRBD1. The CDR3 has 15 residues. Germline values: CDR1 MRHNA, CDR2 SNTAGT. V lost 2 bases to trimming and J lost 2 bases; unmatched junction nucleotides: 4. The CDR3 bases are TGTGCCAGCAGTGACCCGACAGGGGACAACTATGGCTACACCTTC. Translated, it gives CASSDPTGDNYGYTF.

This chain connects TRBV11-3 to TRBJ2-1, with TRBD2 matching over 10 bases. Germline CDR1 SGHNT, CDR2 YENEEA. The CDR3 sequence is 17 residues long. Trimming took 1 base from V and 2 from J; bases not matched to a gene: 5. The CDR3: CASSLGQREGTYNEQFF. CDR3 nucleotide sequence: TGTGCCAGCAGCTTAGGCCAGCGGGAGGGCACCTACAATGAGCAGTTCTTC.

This clonotype was counted only a few times. The rearrangement uses TRBV19 and TRBJ2-7, with 8 bases matching TRBD1. CDR1 and CDR2 from the germline V gene are LNHDA and SQIVND (reference sequence). This CDR3 is 13 amino acids long. The V segment lost 5 bases and the J segment 3 bases; nucleotides outside the gene matches: 3. The CDR3 DNA reads TGTGCCAGTAGTGTCGACAGGGGCTACGAGCAGTACTTC. This gives the protein CASSVDRGYEQYF.

This clonotype was observed many times. V gene TRBV4-1 combines with J gene TRBJ2-2; 11 bases are shared with TRBD2. V shed 3 bases, J shed 5 bases, and the junction held 5 bases outside the gene matches. Germline CDR1 is MGHRA and CDR2 is YSYEKL. This CDR3 is built from 16 residues. Written as DNA, the CDR3 is TGCGCCAGCAGCCATGTCACTAGCGGGAGTACCGGGGAGCTGTTTTTT. Its translation: CASSHVTSGSTGELFF.

This clonotype was seen at least ten times. V is TRBV4-2 and J is TRBJ2-1, with D perhaps TRBD2 (5 bases). The germline V and J ends were trimmed by 1 base and 10 bases, with 23 bases remaining between them. Per germline, CDR1 LGHNA and CDR2 YNFKEQ. The CDR3 runs 17 residues. Here the CDR3 reads CASSQGTGSPLHREQFF. CDR3 nucleotides: TGTGCCAGCAGCCAAGGTACGGGATCCCCCTTACATCGCGAGCAGTTCTTC.

This chain connects TRBV6-5 to TRBJ1-1, with 7 bases fitting TRBD1. J was trimmed by 10 bases and V by 8 bases; bases with no gene match: 10. The germline CDR1 and CDR2 sequences are MNHEY and SVGAGI. This CDR3 has 12 residues. CDR3 in DNA: TGTGCCAGCCACACGACAGGGAAAGGAGCTTTCTTT. The encoded protein is CASHTTGKGAFF.

V gene TRBV20-1 combines with J gene TRBJ1-5, with TRBD1 identical over 7 bases. This CDR3 has 15 amino acids. J gave up 0 bases and V 2 bases, and 4 bases lay outside the gene matches. CDR1 is DFQATT, CDR2 SNEGSKA, per germline (reference sequence). The CDR3 reads CSARSGQHSNQPQHF. The CDR3 DNA follows: TGCAGTGCTAGATCGGGACAGCATAGCAATCAGCCCCAGCATTTT.

This clonotype showed up just a few times. The chain employs TRBV5-1 and TRBJ2-5; the match to TRBD1 covers 8 bases. Germline V lookup: CDR1 SGHRS, CDR2 YFSETQ. With 6 bases clipped from V and 2 bases from J, the junction kept 6 bases outside the gene matches. The CDR3 runs to 14 residues. CDR3 bases: TGCGCCAGCACCCGGACAGGGCTACAAGAGACCCAGTACTTC. Its protein is CASTRTGLQETQYF. Full variable domain (remainder filled in from reference TRBV5-1 and TRBJ2-5): KAGVTQTPRYLIKTRGQQVTLSCSPISGHRSVSWYQQTPGQGLQFLFEYFSETQRNKGNFPGRFSGRQFSNSRSEMNVSTLELGDSALYLCASTRTGLQETQYFGPGTRLLVL.

The V call is TRBV28, the J call TRBJ1-6, with TRBD1 identical over 7 bases. Germline-derived CDR1 and CDR2 are MDHEN and SYDVKM. Trimming removed 5 bases from V and 7 bases from J; junction bases left unmatched: 8. The CDR3 loop spans 15 amino acids. The CDR3 loop is CASSRAGTENSPLHF. The CDR3 DNA follows: TGTGCCAGCAGTCGCGCCGGGACAGAGAATTCACCCCTCCACTTT.

In its sample, this clonotype was seen many times. The V call is TRBV20-1, the J call TRBJ2-5; TRBD2 might be the D (6 bases). From germline, CDR1 is DFQATT and CDR2 SNEGSKA (reference sequence). V lost 6 bases and J 1 base, leaving 12 bases between the germline ends. The CDR3 has 13 residues. As DNA, the CDR3 is TGCAGTGCCCATGCGGGGACCCAAGAGACCCAGTACTTC. It yields the protein CSAHAGTQETQYF.

Ten or more counts support this clonotype. The genes are TRBV29-1 and TRBJ2-1; D remains ambiguous. The germline gives CDR1 SQVTM, CDR2 ANQGSEA. Trimming removed 5 bases at V and 9 bases at J, with 17 bases between. CDR3 length equals 13 residues. The CDR3 DNA reads as TGCAGCGTTATCCCGTTGAGTGCCCGTGAGCAGTTCTTC. Amino acid sequence: CSVIPLSAREQFF.

This clonotype was counted ten times or more. The genes are TRBV7-2 and TRBJ1-4; TRBD1 might be the D (6 bases). The CDR3 loop spans 15 amino acids. The germline V and J ends were trimmed by 1 base and 3 bases, with 9 bases remaining between them. Germline-derived CDR1 and CDR2 are SGHTA and FQGNSA. CDR3 nucleotides: TGTGCCAGCAGCTTAGGGGGGGCAGCTAATGAAAAACTGTTTTTT. This gives the protein CASSLGGAANEKLFF. Looking up the rest from reference TRBV7-2 and TRBJ1-4 gives the full variable domain: GAGVSQSPSNKVTEKGKDVELRCDPISGHTALYWYRQSLGQGLEFLIYFQGNSAPDKSGLPSDRFSAERTGGSVSTLTIQRTQQEDSAVYLCASSLGGAANEKLFFGSGTQLSVL.

The chain is built from TRBV11-2 and TRBJ1-5, with a tentative D call TRBD1 (6 bases). Germline CDR1 SGHAT, CDR2 FQNNGV. V was shortened by 5 bases and J by 5 bases, with 13 bases between the two germline ends. CDR3 length equals 14 residues. CDR3 sequence reads: CASSQIQGDQPQHF. The CDR3 DNA sequence: TGTGCCAGCAGCCAAATACAGGGCGATCAGCCCCAGCATTTT.

This clonotype was detected many times. The chain links TRBV28 to TRBJ2-5; D perhaps matches TRBD1 (5 bases). Trimming shortened V by 3 bases and J by 1 base, and 6 bases separated the two germline ends. CDR1 is MDHEN, CDR2 SYDVKM, per germline. The CDR3 has 13 residues. The CDR3 DNA reads as TGTGCCAGCAGTTTCGACAGCCAAGAGACCCAGTACTTC. Translation: CASSFDSQETQYF. The whole variable domain, filled in from reference TRBV28 and TRBJ2-5, reads DVKVTQSSRYLVKRTGEKVFLECVQDMDHENMFWYRQDPGLGLRLIYFSYDVKMKEKGDIPEGYSVSREKKERFSLILESASTNQTSMYLCASSFDSQETQYFGPGTRLLVL.

This clonotype showed up just a few times. The V call is TRBV28, the J call TRBJ2-7, with 7 bases that match TRBD1. The J segment lost 3 bases and the V segment lost 3 bases, leaving 2 bases of the junction unmatched. This CDR3 has 13 residues. Looked up from germline, CDR1 is MDHEN and CDR2 is SYDVKM. CDR3 DNA sequence: TGTGCCAGCAGTTTGGGGGACAGCTACGAGCAGTACTTC. This gives the protein CASSLGDSYEQYF.

This clonotype has more than one count but fewer than ten. The chain links TRBV2 to TRBJ2-3; D is undetermined. CDR1 and CDR2 (germline): SNHLY, FYNNEI. The CDR3 extends over 14 amino acids. V was clipped by 5 bases and J by 1 base, with 10 bases between them. The CDR3 DNA sequence: TGTGCCAGCAGTCCCGCGATGGGCACAGATACGCAGTATTTT. This sequence encodes CASSPAMGTDTQYF.

V gene TRBV5-1 combines with J gene TRBJ2-1, with 9 nucleotides matching TRBD2. CDR3 size: 15 residues. Trimming at V came to 0 bases and at J to 4 bases, leaving 2 bases not matched to a gene. Germline V gene data show CDR1 as SGHRS and CDR2 as YFSETQ. CDR3 sequence reads: CASSLGLADYNEQFF. The CDR3 nucleotides are TGCGCCAGCAGCTTGGGACTAGCGGATTACAATGAGCAGTTCTTC.

The chain combines TRBV7-6 with TRBJ2-5; 10 nucleotides agree with TRBD1. The CDR3 consists of 15 residues. V lost 4 bases to trimming and J lost 7 bases; unmatched junction nucleotides: 9. In germline, CDR1 is SGHVS, CDR2 FNYEAQ. The CDR3 DNA reads TGTGCCAGCAGCTCCGGGACAGGGGCGGATACGACCCAGTACTTC. It yields the protein CASSSGTGADTTQYF.

This clonotype occurred many times. The V and J genes are TRBV7-3 and TRBJ2-1, with D perhaps matching TRBD1 (6 bases). The CDR3 is 14 amino acids. Germline values: CDR1 SGHTA, CDR2 FQGTGA. The V end lost 6 bases, the J end lost 5 bases, and 14 bases lay between the germline ends. This CDR3 is CASSKNRDHNEQFF. The CDR3 DNA is TGTGCCAGCAGTAAGAACAGGGACCACAATGAGCAGTTCTTC. Based on the CDR3 plus reference TRBV7-3 and TRBJ2-1, the full variable domain is GAGVSQTPSNKVTEKGKYVELRCDPISGHTALYWYRQSLGQGPEFLIYFQGTGAADDSGLPNDRFFAVRPEGSVSTLKIQRTERGDSAVYLCASSKNRDHNEQFFGPGTRLTVL.

There are a few counts of this clonotype. The V and J genes are TRBV5-1 and TRBJ2-1; TRBD2 matches at 8 bases. The germline V gene encodes CDR1 SGHRS and CDR2 YFSETQ. V gave up 4 bases and J gave up 8 bases; unmatched junction bases: 11. This CDR3 spans 15 amino acids. CDR3 sequence: CASSTGRGRIYEQFF. DNA of the CDR3: TGCGCCAGCAGCACCGGGAGGGGTCGGATATATGAGCAGTTCTTC.

The gene calls are TRBV29-1 and TRBJ1-3; D ambiguous. Germline loops: CDR1 SQVTM, CDR2 ANQGSEA. Trimming took off 5 bases at V and 2 bases at J, with 7 bases between the two ends. CDR3 length equals 12 residues. Written as DNA, the CDR3 is TGCAGCGTTATGACCACTGGAAACACCATATATTTT. Translation gives CSVMTTGNTIYF.

This chain joins TRBV2 and TRBJ2-1; TRBD1 might be the D (6 bases). The CDR3 consists of 16 residues. CDR1 is SNHLY and CDR2 is FYNNEI in the germline V gene. Trimming removed 5 bases at V and 0 bases at J, with 14 bases between. The CDR3 protein is CASSILRGSSYNEQFF. For the CDR3, the DNA is TGTGCCAGCAGTATCCTCAGGGGTAGCTCCTACAATGAGCAGTTCTTC.

This rearrangement joins TRBV6-6 to TRBJ2-7, with D possibly being TRBD2 (5 bases). Between the trimmed V and J ends, which lost 3 bases and 0 bases, there was a span of 12 bases. Looked up from germline, CDR1 is MNHNY and CDR2 is SVGAGI (reference sequence). The CDR3 runs 15 residues. CDR3 bases: TGTGCCAGCAGTTATCCCCTCGCGGGCTCCTACGAGCAGTACTTC. Amino acid sequence: CASSYPLAGSYEQYF.

The chain couples TRBV7-9 to TRBJ2-3; 12 bases are shared with TRBD2. Losses at the gene ends were 1 base for V and 1 base for J; bases not matched to a gene: 9. The germline CDR1 and CDR2 sequences are SEHNR and FQNEAQ (reference sequence). The CDR3 loop spans 19 amino acids. The CDR3 protein is CASSLGLLAGGKGTDTQYF. The CDR3 DNA is TGTGCCAGCAGCTTAGGCTTACTAGCGGGAGGAAAAGGCACAGATACGCAGTATTTT.

This clonotype was seen only a few times. This chain links TRBV19 with TRBJ2-1; tentatively, D is TRBD2 (5 bases). The germline V gene encodes CDR1 LNHDA and CDR2 SQIVND (reference sequence). The CDR3 spans 15 residues. V gave up 3 bases and J gave up 6 bases, with 15 bases separating them. CDR3 bases: TGTGCCAGTAGTATGAGGAGGAGCGGTCGCAATGAGCAGTTCTTC. Protein product: CASSMRRSGRNEQFF. Filled out from reference TRBV19 and TRBJ2-1, the complete variable domain reads DGGITQSPKYLFRKEGQNVTLSCEQNLNHDAMYWYRQDPGQGLRLIYYSQIVNDFQKGDIAEGYSVSREKKESFPLTVTSAQKNPTAFYLCASSMRRSGRNEQFFGPGTRLTVL.

The chain uses TRBV28 and TRBJ2-7, with a weak D call TRBD2 (6 bases). V lost 7 bases to trimming and J lost 7 bases, with 20 bases between them. Germline values: CDR1 MDHEN, CDR2 SYDVKM. The CDR3 totals 14 residues. The CDR3 DNA reads as TGTGCCAGCAATCTCAGGCAGGGAGGACGGGAGCAGTACTTC. Protein: CASNLRQGGREQYF.

The chain carries TRBV14 and TRBJ2-1; a weak D match, TRBD2 (6 bases). This CDR3 has 14 amino acids. Trimming took off 4 bases at V and 11 bases at J, with 18 bases between the two ends. In germline, CDR1 is SGHDN, CDR2 FVKESK. The CDR3 nucleotides read TGTGCCAGCAGCCGAGGCGGGACCGGGCAGAAGCAGTTCTTC. Translating gives CASSRGGTGQKQFF.

A note on this clonotype: Given a much more abundant clone one base away, this may be a read error. This chain joins TRBV5-1 and TRBJ2-7, with D possibly matching TRBD1 (5 bases). The V end was cut by 5 bases, the J end by 6 bases, with 12 bases between. Looked up from germline, CDR1 is SGHRS and CDR2 is YFSETQ. The CDR3 has 12 amino acids. The CDR3 sequence: CASSFQGCEQYF. The CDR3 region has the DNA TGCGCCAGCAGTTTCCAGGGATGCGAGCAGTACTTC.